This is a list of T cell receptor beta chains from one sample in a study of blood T cell repertoires in COVID-19. Sequencing used immunoSEQ multiplex PCR; TCRdb keeps in-frame clones, though not all of them. In the table there are roughly 160,000 clones, 65% to 85% of which are singletons. The sample taken for sequencing was peripheral blood. Receptors were obtained from a woman in her seventies who had recovered from COVID-19. Both conserved end residues are part of each CDR3. Clone size is not always given. Where it is, it says once, few, many or a class for expanded clones.

V gene: TRBV6-2/TRBV6-3; clone size: few; J gene: TRBJ2-5; CDR3 protein: CASSPGPRSGETQYF
V gene: TRBV18; clone size: many; J gene: TRBJ2-5; CDR3 protein: CASSPPSGRQETQYF
V gene: TRBV7-3; clone size: NA; J gene: TRBJ2-2; CDR3 protein: CASSSATSGTGELFF
V gene: TRBV7-9; clone size: few; J gene: TRBJ2-7; CDR3 protein: CASSLGTGVSYEQYF
V gene: TRBV7-2; clone size: NA; J gene: TRBJ2-3; CDR3 protein: CASSGQGGTDTQYF
V gene: TRBV7-6; clone size: NA; J gene: TRBJ2-1; CDR3 protein: CASSPIGLASNEQFF
V gene: TRBV4-3; clone size: NA; J gene: TRBJ2-2; CDR3 protein: CASSQGPGHRQGTGELFF
V gene: TRBV7-6; clone size: NA; J gene: TRBJ1-1; CDR3 protein: CASSPTQGEAFF
V gene: TRBV7-9; clone size: NA; J gene: TRBJ2-5; CDR3 protein: CASTPPGWETQYF
V gene: TRBV6-6; clone size: NA; J gene: TRBJ2-3; CDR3 protein: CASSFRTGQGTDTQYF
V gene: TRBV12-3/TRBV12-4; clone size: few; J gene: TRBJ2-1; CDR3 protein: CASSPTRWREQFF
V gene: TRBV27; clone size: NA; J gene: TRBJ1-2; CDR3 protein: CASSSGGAGNRGYTF
V gene: TRBV12-3/TRBV12-4; clone size: NA; J gene: TRBJ2-7; CDR3 protein: CASRTGTSNEQYF
V gene: TRBV9; clone size: NA; J gene: TRBJ2-1; CDR3 protein: CASSLAGDGYNEQFF
V gene: TRBV10-3; clone size: NA; J gene: TRBJ1-5; CDR3 protein: CAISGGDQPQHF
V gene: TRBV7-2; clone size: once; J gene: TRBJ1-1; CDR3 protein: CASSLLGNTEAFF
V gene: TRBV7-2; clone size: NA; J gene: TRBJ2-2; CDR3 protein: CASTDTGELFF
V gene: TRBV3-1/TRBV3-2; clone size: NA; J gene: TRBJ1-1; CDR3 protein: CASSHEAEAFF
V gene: TRBV28; clone size: NA; J gene: TRBJ2-1; CDR3 protein: CASSLLGAGGHNEQFF
V gene: TRBV30; clone size: NA; J gene: TRBJ2-7; CDR3 protein: CACATRRGEQYF
V gene: TRBV28; clone size: NA; J gene: TRBJ2-7; CDR3 protein: CVSSQTSGSSYEQYF
V gene: TRBV19; clone size: NA; J gene: TRBJ1-2; CDR3 protein: CASSIDFYAADSFDGYTF